This T cell receptor (beta chain) was sequenced during a study of cytomegalovirus exposure and HLA in healthy donors. Turning to the study itself: The same platform was used for the 100 to 150 validation repertoires and the 600 to 850 first-cohort repertoires, a later analysis reported. Study-level points and caveats: Many donors carried some public TCRs, although rarity characterized most TCR sequences.

Produced via immunoSEQ multiplex PCR; TCRdb's table is partial and in-frame only. Found here are about 360,000 clones, 86% of them singletons; the top ten hold around 0.8%. With respect to this clone: Its cognate antigen is unknown.

The junction had 13 bases not matched to a gene; V was cut back by 0 bases and J by 5 bases. This CDR3 has 18 residues. CDR1 SGDLS and CDR2 YYNGEE come from the germline V gene. Material: PBMCs. V and J are TRBV9 and TRBJ2-3, with 9 bases identical to TRBD2. This sequence originates from a woman younger than 30 in good health and CMV-seronegative. The CDR3 here is CASSVDQGAGGGLDTQYF. The CDR3 DNA reads as TGTGCCAGCAGCGTAGATCAGGGAGCGGGAGGAGGATTAGATACGCAGTATTTT.